A selection of T cell receptor beta chains follows, all from one sample in a study of T cell changes during pregnancy in multiple sclerosis. The repertoire was sequenced with immunoSEQ multiplex PCR; TCRdb's copy has only in-frame clones and lacks some. The sample has tens of thousands of clones; roughly 93% are singletons. The specimen comprised peripheral blood, sampled in the second trimester of pregnancy. Receptors originate from a female donor with multiple sclerosis, enrolled in a pregnancy study. CDR3s include the opening cysteine and the closing phenylalanine or tryptophan. D genes are given only for firm matches. Not all rows give a size; the values are once, few, many and, for expanded clones, a class.

>TRBJ2-7|TRBV2|TRBD1|.
TGTGCCAGCAGAATACCGGGACAGGGGTCCTACGAGCAGTACTTC
CASRIPGQGSYEQYF
>TRBJ2-1|TRBV18|.|once
TGTGCCAGCTCACCACCGAACAGTTACAATGAGCAGTTCTTC
CASSPPNSYNEQFF
>TRBJ2-5|TRBV6-5|.|.
TGTGCCAGCGGTCATCGCCGGGGGTTACAAGAGACCCAGTACTTC
CASGHRRGLQETQYF
>TRBJ2-3|TRBV4-1|TRBD2|.
TGCGCCAGCAGCCAAGATGGGTATAGCGGGGGCACAGATACGCAGTATTTT
CASSQDGYSGGTDTQYF
>TRBJ2-2|TRBV29-1|TRBD1|.
TGCAGCGTTGAAGATGGGGACAGGGGGAGAGTCGGGGAGCTGTTTTTT
CSVEDGDRGRVGELFF
>TRBJ2-5|TRBV27|TRBD1|once
TGTGCCAGCGGACAGGGTGGACAGACCCAGTACTTC
CASGQGGQTQYF
>TRBJ2-7|TRBV5-8|TRBD1|.
TGTGCCAGCAGCCGTCAACCGGGACAGTCGGACGAGCAGTACTTC
CASSRQPGQSDEQYF
>TRBJ1-3|TRBV5-1|.|.
TGCGCCAGCAGCCTGGACAGCTTGGGAAACACCATATATTTT
CASSLDSLGNTIYF
>TRBJ2-1|TRBV5-4|TRBD1|.
TGTGCCAGCAGCTTGGACAGGGGGGTCAATGAGCAGTTCTTC
CASSLDRGVNEQFF
>TRBJ1-2|TRBV5-4|.|.
TGTGCCAGCAGCCTACTACAGGGTAATATCGATGGCTACACCTTC
CASSLLQGNIDGYTF
>TRBJ2-5|TRBV28|.|.
TGTGCCAGCAGTTTGGAGGTCGCGTGGTACTTC
CASSLEVAWYF
>TRBJ2-7|TRBV5-1|TRBD2|.
TGCGCCAGCAGCTTGAGGGGTAGCGGGGGGACCTACGAGCAGTACTTC
CASSLRGSGGTYEQYF
>TRBJ1-5|TRBV13|TRBD1|.
TGTGCCAGCAGCTTCGGGACAGGTAATCAGCCCCAGCATTTT
CASSFGTGNQPQHF
>TRBJ2-2|TRBV11-1|TRBD1|.
TGTGCCAGCAGCTCAGACAGGGTGGCGGACACCGGGGAGCTGTTTTTT
CASSSDRVADTGELFF
>TRBJ1-1|TRBV2|.|.
TGTGCCAGCGGGGGGGACACTGAAGCTTTCTTT
CASGGDTEAFF
>TRBJ2-5|TRBV2|.|.
TGTGCCACCTCCGTTGTTATTGAGACCCAGTACTTC
CATSVVIETQYF
>TRBJ2-7|TRBV30|TRBD1|.
TGTGCCTGGAGTCCCGGGACAGGGATTCACGAGCAGTACTTC
CAWSPGTGIHEQYF
>TRBJ2-5|TRBV7-9|.|.
TGTGCCAGCATGAGTAGGGGACAAGAGACCCAGTACTTC
CASMSRGQETQYF
>TRBJ2-5|TRBV5-6|.|.
TGTGCCAGCAGCTCAGGACAGGGCGGGGGAGAGACCCAGTACTTC
CASSSGQGGGETQYF
>TRBJ1-1|TRBV6-1|.|.
TGTGCCAGCTGTCTCAGGGTCCACGCTGAAGCTTTCTTT
CASCLRVHAEAFF
>TRBJ1-5|TRBV9|TRBD1|.
TGTGCCAGCAGCGTAGGGACAGGAGTTAATCAGCCCCAGCATTTT
CASSVGTGVNQPQHF
>TRBJ2-2|TRBV7-9|.|.
TGTGCCAGCAGCCCACCGGACAGCTTAACGAACACCGGGGAGCTGTTTTTT
CASSPPDSLTNTGELFF
>TRBJ1-5|TRBV30|TRBD1|.
TGTGCCTGGAGTTTCCGGGACAGCCGTCAGCCCCAGCATTTT
CAWSFRDSRQPQHF
>TRBJ2-1|TRBV29-1|TRBD2|.
TGCAGCGTGGGGGGACTAGCGGGTTACAATGAGCAGTTCTTC
CSVGGLAGYNEQFF
>TRBJ1-1|TRBV11-2|.|.
TGTGCCAGCAGCCTGGGGACTCTGAACACTGAAGCTTTCTTT
CASSLGTLNTEAFF
>TRBJ1-3|TRBV9|TRBD1|.
TGTGCCAGCAGCGTCAGGGGGGACAGAAGATCTGGAAACACCATATATTTT
CASSVRGDRRSGNTIYF
>TRBJ1-5|TRBV19|TRBD1|.
TGTGCCAGTAGCATGGACAGGGCTTTCGATCAGCCCCAGCATTTT
CASSMDRAFDQPQHF
>TRBJ2-5|TRBV10-3|.|.
TGTGCCATCAGTGGGGGGACAAAAAAAGAGACCCAGTACTTC
CAISGGTKKETQYF
>TRBJ1-3|TRBV19|TRBD1|.
TGTGCCAGTAGTTCCCACCCGGGACAGCTCGGAAACACCATATATTTT
CASSSHPGQLGNTIYF
>TRBJ2-2|TRBV19|.|.
TGTGCCAGTACGGGTGGCGGGGTGGTGTGGGCCGGGGAGCTGTTTTTT
CASTGGGVVWAGELFF
>TRBJ2-7|TRBV5-1|TRBD2|.
TGCGCCAGCAGCGCAACCGGGACTAGGGGCGAGCAGTACTTC
CASSATGTRGEQYF
>TRBJ2-3|TRBV10-2|.|.
TGCGCCAGCAGTGAGTTGGCAGGGGGGACAGATACGCAGTATTTT
CASSELAGGTDTQYF
>TRBJ2-6|TRBV10-1|.|.
TGCGCCAGCAGTGATCAGGCAGCGGCTTCTGGGGCCAACGTCCTGACTTTC
CASSDQAAASGANVLTF
>TRBJ1-6|TRBV7-8|.|.
TGTGCCAGCAGCTTAGGGGGGGAGTCACCCCTCCACTTT
CASSLGGESPLHF
>TRBJ1-1|TRBV6-6|.|.
TGTGCCAGCAATAGGGGAATGAACACTGAAGCTTTCTTT
CASNRGMNTEAFF
>TRBJ2-2|TRBV6-1|TRBD1|.
TGTGCCAGCAGTCTGACAGGGTATACCGGGGAGCTGTTTTTT
CASSLTGYTGELFF
>TRBJ1-1|TRBV11-1|.|.
TGTGCCAGCAGCTTCAGAAAGTCCACTGAAGCTTTCTTT
CASSFRKSTEAFF
>TRBJ1-6|TRBV15|.|.
TGTGCCACCAGCAGAGTGACAGAGGGGGAATCACCCCTCCACTTT
CATSRVTEGESPLHF
>TRBJ2-2|TRBV5-8|.|.
TGTGCCAGCAGACAACAGGGCCTCGTGACCGGGGAGCTGTTTTTT
CASRQQGLVTGELFF
>TRBJ1-2|TRBV6-5|TRBD1|.
TGTGCCAGCAGTTCGAGACAGGGGTTAACTAGTGGCTACACCTTC
CASSSRQGLTSGYTF
>TRBJ2-2|TRBV4-2|.|.
TGTGCCAGCAGCCAAGGGCCCGGGGAGCTGTTTTTT
CASSQGPGELFF